Listed here are 22 T cell receptor beta chains from one sample, sequenced in a study of quantifying T cell responses using KT2 cells (TCRdb year 2017). In the study overall: RNA was DNase-treated and reverse transcribed with TCR alpha and beta constant-region primers, mostly using SuperScript III.

Receptor amplification or capture employed UMI-ligation and nested PCR. Data came from an Illumina MiSeq. A single-stranded oligonucleotide bearing the Illumina SP2 sequence and a UMI was ligated to the 3' end of the cDNA with T4 RNA ligase 1. PCR1 used about 4 cycles (98 degrees C 15 s, 69 degrees C 30 s, 72 degrees C 40 s), and the beta primer was an equimolar mix of RC1.1 and RC1.2 that covered TRBC1 and TRBC2. In-frame beta chains were kept once TCRdb had trimmed the public reads at Q25 with fastp and called clones with MiXCR. CDR3 protein duplicates are merged, each entry listing the most common genes and DNA. The sample table records over 25,000 distinct CDR3 sequences; approximately 10% of these occur just once. Clones ranked in the top ten supply about 9.5% of the sample. Sequencing used PBMCs spiked with cells of the T cell clone KT2. The source is a human donor.

This chain joins TRBV18 and TRBJ2-7; D may be TRBD2 (6 bases). Germline V gene data show CDR1 as KGHSH and CDR2 as LQKENI. Trimming stripped 0 bases from V and 3 bases from J, with 18 bases between. CDR3 length: 17 amino acids. The CDR3: CASSPPPGEGRIYEQYF. In nucleotides, the CDR3 is TGTGCCAGCTCACCACCGCCGGGAGAGGGGAGGATCTACGAGCAGTACTTC.

This clonotype was detected a few times. The chain couples TRBV7-9 to TRBJ1-1; the D is unclear. CDR1 and CDR2 from the germline V gene are SEHNR and FQNEAQ (reference sequence). The CDR3 length is 11 residues. The V gene lost 5 bases and the J gene lost 4 bases, with 5 bases spanning the gap. CDR3 region: CASSPPTEAFF. CDR3 coding DNA: TGTGCCAGCAGCCCTCCCACTGAAGCTTTCTTT.

There are many counts of this clonotype. This rearrangement joins TRBV29-1 to TRBJ1-2, with a weak D call TRBD1 (5 bases). Trimming cost V 6 bases and J 3 bases, with 14 bases left between them. The CDR3 runs 13 residues. Germline CDR1 is SQVTM and CDR2 is ANQGSEA. CDR3 nucleotides: TGCAGCGTCGCCGGGACGGGGGACTATGGCTACACCTTC. As protein: CSVAGTGDYGYTF.

This clonotype appeared many times. The rearrangement links TRBV3-1 to TRBJ2-5; 7 nucleotides line up with TRBD1. CDR1 and CDR2 from the germline V gene are LGHDT and YNNKEL (reference sequence). This CDR3 region has 14 residues. Trimming took 3 bases from V and 9 from J; bases not matched to a gene: 10. DNA for the CDR3: TGTGCCAGCAGCCACGACAGGGCACCCAGGGCCCAGTACTTC. This gives the protein CASSHDRAPRAQYF.

V gene TRBV11-2 combines with J gene TRBJ2-5; possible D gene TRBD2, 5 bases. This CDR3 comprises 15 residues. With 2 bases removed from V and 5 bases from J, the gap between germline ends came to 15 bases. CDR1 and CDR2 from the germline V gene are SGHAT and FQNNGV. CDR3 sequence (DNA): TGTGCCAGCAGCTTAAGTTCTGGAGGTTCCGAGACCCAGTACTTC. It codes for CASSLSSGGSETQYF.

This clonotype is judged medium-sized (0.01 to 0.1%). The chain links TRBV20-1 to TRBJ1-1, with a weak D call TRBD1 (6 bases). V gave up 6 bases and J gave up 5 bases, with 16 bases separating them. Germline assignment: CDR1 DFQATT and CDR2 SNEGSKA (reference sequence). This CDR3 is built from 13 residues. The CDR3 spells CSAKGRRGTEAFF. CDR3 bases: TGCAGTGCCAAAGGGCGCAGGGGTACTGAAGCTTTCTTT.

The CDR3 region is CASSLNVGNGNQPQHF. The CDR3 bases are TGTGCCAGCAGCTTGAATGTGGGGAATGGCAATCAGCCCCAGCATTTT. The chain uses TRBV5-5 and TRBJ1-5, with no clear D. CDR1 is SGHKS, CDR2 YYEKEE, per germline (reference sequence). The V gene lost 1 base and the J gene lost 2 bases, with 13 bases spanning the gap. This CDR3 region has 16 residues.

The rearrangement links TRBV5-1 to TRBJ2-3, with TRBD2 matching 11 bases. The J segment lost 5 bases and the V segment lost 5 bases, leaving 7 bases of the junction unmatched. This CDR3 has 15 residues. From germline, CDR1 is SGHRS and CDR2 YFSETQ. In nucleotides, the CDR3 is TGCGCCAGCAGAGGGCTAGCGGGAGGAGGAGATACGCAGTATTTT. Its translation: CASRGLAGGGDTQYF.

This clonotype was observed a handful of times. The chain recombines TRBV6-2 or TRBV6-3 with TRBJ2-1, with TRBD1 as a possible D gene (6 bases). Trimming shortened V by 4 bases and J by 0 bases, and 13 bases separated the two germline ends. Germline V CDR1 and CDR2: MNHEY, SVGEGT. The CDR3 is made up of 16 amino acids. The CDR3 bases are TGTGCCAGCAGTTCCGGGACATTGATCTCCTACAATGAGCAGTTCTTC. Amino acid sequence: CASSSGTLISYNEQFF.

V usage is TRBV12-3 or TRBV12-4 and J usage is TRBJ1-1; D possibly corresponds to TRBD1 (5 bases). CDR3 length: 14 residues. The V and J ends lost 3 bases and 0 bases respectively, with 8 bases between them. CDR3 sequence reads: CASSLGVMNTEAFF. CDR3 DNA: TGTGCCAGCAGTTTGGGGGTAATGAACACTGAAGCTTTCTTT.

This sequence joins TRBV9 and TRBJ1-5; maybe TRBD1 (5 bases). Per the germline V gene, CDR1 is SGDLS and CDR2 is YYNGEE. Trimming took off 5 bases at V and 9 bases at J, with 9 bases between the two ends. This CDR3 is built from 11 residues. The CDR3 DNA follows: TGTGCCAGCAGTCCAGGGTGGCCCCAGCATTTT. This encodes CASSPGWPQHF.

This clonotype has a count of ten or more. The CDR3 nucleotides read TGCAGTGCTAGGTCGAGCGGGGCTCGAGGTGAGCAGTACTTC. Amino acids: CSARSSGARGEQYF. The chain recombines TRBV20-1 with TRBJ2-7; TRBD2 matches 7 bases. The length of the CDR3 is 14 residues. J lost 7 bases, V lost 3 bases, and 12 bases had no gene match. Germline V gives CDR1 DFQATT, CDR2 SNEGSKA (reference sequence).

This clonotype was detected a few times. DNA for the CDR3: TGTGCCAGCAGTCAAGGGGGGTGGAGCACAGATACGCAGTATTTT. This sequence encodes CASSQGGWSTDTQYF. The chain is built from TRBV6-5 and TRBJ2-3, with D possibly being TRBD1 or TRBD2 (6 bases each). The CDR3 covers 15 residues. The germline CDR1 and CDR2 sequences are MNHEY and SVGAGI. Trimming took off 5 bases at V and 0 bases at J, with 12 bases between the two ends.

This clonotype is judged medium-sized. The CDR3: CASSLEDREHEQYF. CDR3 bases: TGTGCCAGCAGCTTGGAAGACAGGGAGCACGAGCAGTACTTC. The chain employs TRBV28 and TRBJ2-7, with TRBD1 matching 7 bases. The V gene end was trimmed by 6 bases and the J gene end by 5 bases; junction bases not matched to a gene: 10. The germline gives CDR1 MDHEN, CDR2 SYDVKM. The CDR3 extends over 14 amino acids.

The chain is built from TRBV20-1 and TRBJ2-3, with D perhaps matching TRBD1 (5 bases). Germline loops: CDR1 DFQATT, CDR2 SNEGSKA (reference sequence). The V and J ends lost 0 bases and 0 bases respectively, with 13 bases between them. The CDR3 consists of 16 residues. The CDR3 is CSARDRTPASTDTQYF. The CDR3 nucleotides are TGCAGTGCTAGAGACAGGACACCGGCGAGCACAGATACGCAGTATTTT.

This clonotype was detected ten times or more. The V gene is TRBV4-1, the J gene TRBJ1-1; 7 bases line up with TRBD1. The CDR3 is made up of 18 amino acids. CDR1 and CDR2 (germline): MGHRA, YSYEKL. The ends lost 1 base at V and 5 bases at J; junction bases unmatched: 16. The CDR3 DNA follows: TGCGCCAGCAGCCAAGCTCCGGGAGGGGGCTTCCAGATAACTGAAGCTTTCTTT. Residues: CASSQAPGGGFQITEAFF.

The V call is TRBV3-1, the J call TRBJ2-7; D gene uncertain. Trimming took 4 bases from V and 5 from J, leaving 15 bases between them. The CDR3 sequence is 14 residues long. Looked up from germline, CDR1 is LGHDT and CDR2 is YNNKEL (reference sequence). This CDR3 is CASSPLEMAHEQYF. In nucleotides, the CDR3 is TGTGCCAGCAGCCCTTTAGAGATGGCCCACGAGCAGTACTTC.

The V call is TRBV10-2, the J call TRBJ1-5, with D possibly being TRBD1 (5 bases). This CDR3 comprises 15 residues. CDR1 is WSHSY, CDR2 SAAADI, per germline. Trimming took 5 bases from V and 0 from J, leaving 11 bases between them. The CDR3 loop is CASSKTDYSNQPQHF. CDR3 bases: TGCGCCAGCAGTAAGACAGACTATAGCAATCAGCCCCAGCATTTT.

This clonotype was detected a few times. This CDR3 is CASSPGAARNEQFF. DNA for the CDR3: TGCGCCAGCAGCCCGGGAGCGGCTAGAAATGAGCAGTTCTTC. V usage is TRBV4-1 and J usage is TRBJ2-1; a weak D match, TRBD2 (6 bases). Deletions cut 4 bases from V and 7 bases from J, with 14 bases between. The CDR3 loop spans 14 amino acids. CDR1 and CDR2 (germline): MGHRA, YSYEKL.

The table lists this clonotype with a few counts. J is TRBJ1-5 and V is TRBV5-1; no firm D call. Germline-derived CDR1 and CDR2 are SGHRS and YFSETQ. The V and J ends lost 0 bases and 4 bases respectively, with 8 bases between them. This CDR3 has 14 residues. CDR3 region: CASSLAPGNQPQHF. As DNA, the CDR3 is TGCGCCAGCAGCTTGGCCCCAGGAAATCAGCCCCAGCATTTT.

The chain recombines TRBV27 with TRBJ1-1, with D hard to call. The germline V gene encodes CDR1 MNHEY and CDR2 SMNVEV (reference sequence). CDR3 size: 14 residues. The V end lost 0 bases, the J end lost 5 bases, and 10 bases lay between the germline ends. Here the CDR3 reads CASSLSGPRTEAFF. CDR3 DNA sequence: TGTGCCAGCAGTTTATCTGGGCCTAGGACTGAAGCTTTCTTT.

The sample holds a few counts of this clonotype. The chain employs TRBV7-2 and TRBJ1-1; no clear D gene. The V gene's germline CDR1 is SGHTA and CDR2 FQGNSA. The V end was cut by 5 bases, the J end by 0 bases, with 13 bases between. The CDR3 runs to 15 residues. The CDR3 here is CASSATITVNTEAFF. The CDR3 bases are TGTGCCAGCAGCGCAACGATAACAGTGAACACTGAAGCTTTCTTT.